This T cell receptor (beta chain) was sequenced during a study of beta chain features in type 1 diabetes. This CDR3 region has 16 residues. cDNA synthesis used the whole RNA isolate, giving expressed TCRB sequences. Using immunoSEQ multiplex PCR, the repertoire was profiled, and TCRdb retains in-frame clones only, with some absent. Of 900,000 or so clones listed, roughly 15% are singletons. The chain carries TRBV21-1 and TRBJ1-2. TRBV21-1 constitutes a pseudogene. The sequenced material came from naive CD4+ T cells from blood. The sequence was collected from a woman under 30 in good health. CDR3 sequence reads: CASSKNSGKGSYGYTF. As DNA, the CDR3 is TGTGCCAGCAGCAAAAATAGTGGGAAGGGGAGCTATGGCTACACCTTC.